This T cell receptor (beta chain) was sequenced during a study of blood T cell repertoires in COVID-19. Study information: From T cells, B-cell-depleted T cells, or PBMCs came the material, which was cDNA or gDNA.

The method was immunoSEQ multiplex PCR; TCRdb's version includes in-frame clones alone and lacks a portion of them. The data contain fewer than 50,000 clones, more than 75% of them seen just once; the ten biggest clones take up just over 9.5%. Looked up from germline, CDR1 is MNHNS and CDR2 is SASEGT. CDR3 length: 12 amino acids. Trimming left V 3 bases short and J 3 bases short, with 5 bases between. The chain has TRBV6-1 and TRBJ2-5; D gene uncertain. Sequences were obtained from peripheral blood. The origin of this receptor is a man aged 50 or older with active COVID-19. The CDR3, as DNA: TGTGCCAGCAGTGAGCGGAAAGAGACCCAGTACTTC. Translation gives CASSERKETQYF.